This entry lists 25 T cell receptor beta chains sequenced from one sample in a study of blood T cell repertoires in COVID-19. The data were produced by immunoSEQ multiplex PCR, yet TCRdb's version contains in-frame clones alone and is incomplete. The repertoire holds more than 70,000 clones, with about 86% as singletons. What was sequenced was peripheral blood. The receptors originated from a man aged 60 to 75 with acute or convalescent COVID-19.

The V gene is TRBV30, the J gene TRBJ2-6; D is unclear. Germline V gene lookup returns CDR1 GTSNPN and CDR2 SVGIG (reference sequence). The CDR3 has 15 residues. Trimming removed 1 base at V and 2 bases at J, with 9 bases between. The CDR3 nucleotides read TGTGCCTGGAGTGGGGCACCCACTGGGGCCAACGTCCTGACTTTC. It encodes CAWSGAPTGANVLTF.

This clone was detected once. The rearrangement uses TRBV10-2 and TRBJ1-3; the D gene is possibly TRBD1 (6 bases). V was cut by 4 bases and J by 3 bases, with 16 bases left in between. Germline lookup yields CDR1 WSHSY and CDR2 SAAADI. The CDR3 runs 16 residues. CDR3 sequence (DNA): TGCGCCAGCAGTGGCTTCGGGATCAGGGGTGGAAACACCATATATTTT. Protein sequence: CASSGFGIRGGNTIYF.

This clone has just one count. In nucleotides, the CDR3 is TGTGCCAGTAGTCGGGGTAACCGGGAGCCCCAGCATTTT. It yields the protein CASSRGNREPQHF. The rearrangement links TRBV19 to TRBJ1-5; D is unclear. The CDR3 contains 13 residues. V was cut by 5 bases and J by 8 bases, with 13 bases left in between. CDR1 is LNHDA and CDR2 is SQIVND in the germline V gene (reference sequence).

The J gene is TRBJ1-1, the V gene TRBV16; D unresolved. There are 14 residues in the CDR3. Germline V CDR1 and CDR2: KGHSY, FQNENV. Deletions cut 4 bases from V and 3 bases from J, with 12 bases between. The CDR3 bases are TGTGCCAGCAGCCTCCGCTGGGCTGACACTGAAGCTTTCTTT. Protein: CASSLRWADTEAFF. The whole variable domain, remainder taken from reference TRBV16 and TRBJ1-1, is GEEVAQTPKHLVRGEGQKAKLYCAPIKGHSYVFWYQQVLKNEFKFLISFQNENVFDETGMPKERFSAKCLPNSPCSLEIQATKLEDSAVYFCASSLRWADTEAFFGQGTRLTVV.

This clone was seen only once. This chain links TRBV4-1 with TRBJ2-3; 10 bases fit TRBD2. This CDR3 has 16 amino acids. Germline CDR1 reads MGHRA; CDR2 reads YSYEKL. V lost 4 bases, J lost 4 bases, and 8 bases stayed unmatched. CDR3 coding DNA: TGCGCCAGCAGCCCCCTGAGGAGCGGGGGGGCAGATACGCAGTATTTT. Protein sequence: CASSPLRSGGADTQYF.

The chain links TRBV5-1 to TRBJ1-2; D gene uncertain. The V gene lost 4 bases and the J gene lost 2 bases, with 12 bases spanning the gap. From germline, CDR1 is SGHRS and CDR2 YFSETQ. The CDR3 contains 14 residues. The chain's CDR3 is CASSLQVLNYGYTF. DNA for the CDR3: TGCGCCAGCAGCCTCCAGGTATTGAACTATGGCTACACCTTC. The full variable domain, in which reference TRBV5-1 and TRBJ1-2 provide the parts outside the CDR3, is KAGVTQTPRYLIKTRGQQVTLSCSPISGHRSVSWYQQTPGQGLQFLFEYFSETQRNKGNFPGRFSGRQFSNSRSEMNVSTLELGDSALYLCASSLQVLNYGYTFGSGTRLTVV.

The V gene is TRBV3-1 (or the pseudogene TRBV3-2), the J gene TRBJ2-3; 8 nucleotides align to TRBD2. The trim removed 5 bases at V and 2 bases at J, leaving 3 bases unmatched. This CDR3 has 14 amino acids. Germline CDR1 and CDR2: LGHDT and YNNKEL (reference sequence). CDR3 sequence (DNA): TGTGCCAGCAGCACTAGCGGACCCACAGATACGCAGTATTTT. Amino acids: CASSTSGPTDTQYF.

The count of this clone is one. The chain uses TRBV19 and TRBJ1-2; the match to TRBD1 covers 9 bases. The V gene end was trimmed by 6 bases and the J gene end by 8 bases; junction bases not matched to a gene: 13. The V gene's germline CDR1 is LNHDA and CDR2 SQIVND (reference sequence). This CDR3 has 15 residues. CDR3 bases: TGTGCCAGTAGAAAACCGGGACAGGGCGTTGGAGGCTACACCTTC. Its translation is CASRKPGQGVGGYTF.

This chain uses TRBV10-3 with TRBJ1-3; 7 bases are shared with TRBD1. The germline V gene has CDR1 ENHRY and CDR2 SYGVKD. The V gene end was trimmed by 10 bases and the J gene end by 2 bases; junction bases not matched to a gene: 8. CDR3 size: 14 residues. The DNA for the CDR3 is TGTGCCACCATACAGGGGCTCCCTGGAAACACCATATATTTT. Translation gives CATIQGLPGNTIYF.

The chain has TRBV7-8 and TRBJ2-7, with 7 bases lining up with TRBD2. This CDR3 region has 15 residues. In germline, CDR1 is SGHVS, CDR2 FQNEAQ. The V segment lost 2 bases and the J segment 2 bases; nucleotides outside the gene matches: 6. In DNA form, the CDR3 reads TGTGCCAGCAGCTTACCTGCGGGAGTCCCCTACGAGCAGTACTTC. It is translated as CASSLPAGVPYEQYF.

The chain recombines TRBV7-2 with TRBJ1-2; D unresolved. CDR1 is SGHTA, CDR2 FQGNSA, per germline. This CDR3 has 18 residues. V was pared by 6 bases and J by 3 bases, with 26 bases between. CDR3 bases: TGTGCCAGCAGTTTCAGAAGGCCCCTAAAAGAGGCCCACTATGGCTACACCTTC. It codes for CASSFRRPLKEAHYGYTF.

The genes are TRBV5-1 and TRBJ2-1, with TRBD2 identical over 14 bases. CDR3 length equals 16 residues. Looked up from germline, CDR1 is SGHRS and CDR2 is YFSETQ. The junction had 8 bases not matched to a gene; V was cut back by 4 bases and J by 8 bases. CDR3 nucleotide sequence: TGCGCCAGCAGCCACGCCGGGACTAGCGGGGGTGATGAGCAGTTCTTC. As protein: CASSHAGTSGGDEQFF.

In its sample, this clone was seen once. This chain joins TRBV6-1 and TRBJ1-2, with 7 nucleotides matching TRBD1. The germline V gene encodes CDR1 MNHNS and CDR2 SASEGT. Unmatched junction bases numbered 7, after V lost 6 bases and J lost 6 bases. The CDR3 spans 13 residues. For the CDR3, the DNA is TGTGCCAGCAGCTCGAGAGGGGGCGATGGCTACACCTTC. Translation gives CASSSRGGDGYTF.

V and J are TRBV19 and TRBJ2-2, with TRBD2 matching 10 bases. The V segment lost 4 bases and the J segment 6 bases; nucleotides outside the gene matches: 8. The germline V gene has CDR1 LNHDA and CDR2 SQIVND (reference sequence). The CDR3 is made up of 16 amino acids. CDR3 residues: CASSTARSGGAGELFF. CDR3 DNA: TGTGCCAGTAGTACCGCCAGGAGCGGGGGGGCCGGGGAGCTGTTTTTT. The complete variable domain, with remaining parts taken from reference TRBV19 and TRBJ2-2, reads DGGITQSPKYLFRKEGQNVTLSCEQNLNHDAMYWYRQDPGQGLRLIYYSQIVNDFQKGDIAEGYSVSREKKESFPLTVTSAQKNPTAFYLCASSTARSGGAGELFFGEGSRLTVL.

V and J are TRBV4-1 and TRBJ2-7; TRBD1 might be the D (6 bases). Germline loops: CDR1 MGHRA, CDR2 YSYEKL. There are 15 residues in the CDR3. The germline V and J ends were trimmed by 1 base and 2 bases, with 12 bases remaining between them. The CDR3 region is CASSQGHGQPYEQYF. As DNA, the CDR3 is TGCGCCAGCAGCCAAGGACACGGACAGCCCTACGAGCAGTACTTC.

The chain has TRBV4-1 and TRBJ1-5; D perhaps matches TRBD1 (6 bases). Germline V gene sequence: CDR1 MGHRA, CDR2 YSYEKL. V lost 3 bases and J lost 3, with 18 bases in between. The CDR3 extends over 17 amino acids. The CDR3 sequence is CASSQGARISSNQPQHF. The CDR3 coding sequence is TGCGCCAGCAGCCAGGGGGCGCGGATTTCTTCCAATCAGCCCCAGCATTTT.

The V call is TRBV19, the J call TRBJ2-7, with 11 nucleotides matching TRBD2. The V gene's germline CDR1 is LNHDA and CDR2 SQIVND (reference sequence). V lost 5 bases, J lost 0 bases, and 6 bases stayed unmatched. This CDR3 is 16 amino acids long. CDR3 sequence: CASSFFLAGGSYEQYF. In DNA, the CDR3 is TGTGCCAGTAGTTTCTTCCTAGCGGGAGGCTCCTACGAGCAGTACTTC. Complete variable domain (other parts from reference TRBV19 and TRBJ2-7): DGGITQSPKYLFRKEGQNVTLSCEQNLNHDAMYWYRQDPGQGLRLIYYSQIVNDFQKGDIAEGYSVSREKKESFPLTVTSAQKNPTAFYLCASSFFLAGGSYEQYFGPGTRLTVT.

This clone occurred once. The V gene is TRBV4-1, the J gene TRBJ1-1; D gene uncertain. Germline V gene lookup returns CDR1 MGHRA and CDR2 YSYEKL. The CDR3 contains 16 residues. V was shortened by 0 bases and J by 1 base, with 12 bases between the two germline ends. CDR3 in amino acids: CASSQESIVGNTEAFF. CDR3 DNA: TGCGCCAGCAGCCAAGAGAGCATCGTTGGGAACACTGAAGCTTTCTTT.

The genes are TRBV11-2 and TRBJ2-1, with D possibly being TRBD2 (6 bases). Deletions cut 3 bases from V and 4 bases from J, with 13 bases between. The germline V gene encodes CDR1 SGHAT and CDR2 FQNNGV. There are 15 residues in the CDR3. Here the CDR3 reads CASSFRGLGYNEQFF. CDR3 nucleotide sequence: TGTGCCAGCAGCTTTCGGGGGTTGGGGTACAATGAGCAGTTCTTC.

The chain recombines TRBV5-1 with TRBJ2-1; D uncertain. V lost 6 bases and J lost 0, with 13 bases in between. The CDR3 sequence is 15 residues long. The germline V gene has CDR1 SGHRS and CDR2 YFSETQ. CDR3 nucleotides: TGCGCCAGCAACCCAACCGTGAGCTCCTACAATGAGCAGTTCTTC. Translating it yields CASNPTVSSYNEQFF. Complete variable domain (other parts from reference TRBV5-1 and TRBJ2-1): KAGVTQTPRYLIKTRGQQVTLSCSPISGHRSVSWYQQTPGQGLQFLFEYFSETQRNKGNFPGRFSGRQFSNSRSEMNVSTLELGDSALYLCASNPTVSSYNEQFFGPGTRLTVL.

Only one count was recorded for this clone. CDR3 sequence reads: CASSPGLNTEAFF. The CDR3 DNA reads as TGCGCCAGCAGCCCTGGACTAAACACTGAAGCTTTCTTT. The V gene is TRBV5-1, the J gene TRBJ1-1; no definite D call. Trimming pared 4 bases from V and 2 bases from J, leaving 9 bases between. This CDR3 has 13 amino acids. CDR1 and CDR2 from the germline V gene are SGHRS and YFSETQ.

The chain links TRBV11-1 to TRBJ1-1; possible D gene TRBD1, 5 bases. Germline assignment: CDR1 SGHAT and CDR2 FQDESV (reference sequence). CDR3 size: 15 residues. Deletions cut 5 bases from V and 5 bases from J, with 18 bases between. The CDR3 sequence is CASSPGMRGGTEAFF. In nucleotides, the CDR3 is TGTGCCAGCAGCCCGGGGATGAGGGGAGGGACTGAAGCTTTCTTT.

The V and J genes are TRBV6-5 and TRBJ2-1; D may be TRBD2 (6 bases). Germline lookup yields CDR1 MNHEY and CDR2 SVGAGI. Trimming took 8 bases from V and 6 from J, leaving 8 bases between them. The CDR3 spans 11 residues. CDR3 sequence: CASAGLNEQFF. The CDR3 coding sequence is TGTGCCAGCGCGGGACTCAATGAGCAGTTCTTC.

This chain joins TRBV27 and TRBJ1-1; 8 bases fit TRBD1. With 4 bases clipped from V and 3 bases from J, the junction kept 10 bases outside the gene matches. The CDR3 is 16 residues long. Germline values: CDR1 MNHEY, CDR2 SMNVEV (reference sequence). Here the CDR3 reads CASSSRWTGRDTEAFF. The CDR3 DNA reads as TGTGCCAGCAGTTCCCGCTGGACAGGGAGGGACACTGAAGCTTTCTTT.

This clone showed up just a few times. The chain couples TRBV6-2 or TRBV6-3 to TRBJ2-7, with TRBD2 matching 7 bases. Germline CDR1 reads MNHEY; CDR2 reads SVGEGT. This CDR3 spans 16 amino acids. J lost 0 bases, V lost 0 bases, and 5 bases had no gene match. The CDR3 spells CASSYSTSGVSYEQYF. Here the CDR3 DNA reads TGTGCCAGCAGTTACTCGACCAGCGGGGTCTCCTACGAGCAGTACTTC.